The 9 T cell receptor beta chains below come from one sample, sequenced in a study of T-cell memory formation after mild COVID-19. MiXCR was run by TCRdb on the 5' RACE reads, yielding one entry per CDR3 protein. This sample carries about 470,000 distinct CDR3 sequences, around a quarter of them seen once, and the ten largest clones take under 15%. Sequencing was done on a sample of PBMCs or a T cell subset sorted from them (not recorded which). Every receptor here comes from an adult woman who had mild COVID-19 (a few samples of this study predate the infection). Cell type and time point are not known.

The chain uses TRBV12-3 or TRBV12-4 and TRBJ2-7; 9 nucleotides match TRBD2. Trimming cost V 3 bases and J 6 bases; bases outside gene matches: 12. The CDR3 runs 16 residues. CDR3 residues: CASSFGFGGGAAEQYF. The CDR3, as DNA: TGTGCCAGCAGTTTCGGATTTGGCGGGGGGGCAGCCGAGCAGTACTTC.

This clonotype was picked up a small number of times. The J gene is TRBJ2-2, the V gene TRBV11-3; D not resolved. The CDR3 has 13 amino acids. The germline CDR1 and CDR2 sequences are SGHNT and YENEEA. Trimming removed 2 bases from V and 5 bases from J, with 6 bases in between. The CDR3 sequence: CASSLIGTGELFF. The DNA of the CDR3 is TGTGCCAGCAGCTTAATTGGTACCGGGGAGCTGTTTTTT.

V is TRBV20-1 and J is TRBJ2-3, with 8 bases matching TRBD2. The CDR3 loop spans 16 amino acids. Germline V lookup: CDR1 DFQATT, CDR2 SNEGSKA (reference sequence). Losses at the gene ends were 0 bases for V and 3 bases for J; bases not matched to a gene: 8. CDR3 residues: CSARDQSGGDTDTQYF. CDR3 sequence (DNA): TGCAGTGCTAGAGATCAATCGGGGGGGGATACAGATACGCAGTATTTT.

This chain uses TRBV15 with TRBJ1-1; possible D gene TRBD1, 5 bases. V was trimmed by 3 bases and J by 5 bases, leaving 19 bases between them. The germline CDR1 and CDR2 sequences are LNHNV and YYDKDF (reference sequence). This CDR3 contains 16 residues. CDR3 residues: CATSSTANRGGTEAFF. Written as DNA, the CDR3 is TGTGCCACCAGCAGTACGGCTAATCGTGGGGGGACTGAAGCTTTCTTT.

This chain links TRBV7-8 with TRBJ2-7; 10 nucleotides match TRBD1. Germline V CDR1 and CDR2: SGHVS, FQNEAQ. This CDR3 is 15 amino acids long. The V gene end was trimmed by 5 bases and the J gene end by 5 bases; junction bases not matched to a gene: 9. As DNA, the CDR3 is TGTGCCAGCAGCCTGGACAGGGGGATCAGCGACGAGCAGTACTTC. Its translation is CASSLDRGISDEQYF.

This clonotype turned up a few times. The chain combines TRBV30 with TRBJ1-1; D gene unclear. Trimming removed 8 bases from V and 11 bases from J, with 15 bases in between. Germline CDR1 reads GTSNPN; CDR2 reads SVGIG (reference sequence). The CDR3 loop spans 10 amino acids. CDR3 loop: CATTPGEAFF. CDR3 DNA sequence: TGTGCCACAACCCCCGGGGAGGCTTTCTTT.

In DNA form, the CDR3 reads TGCGCCAGCAGCCTCTCCTACTCTGGACAGGGTGGTGTTTACGAGCAGTACTTC. This gives the protein CASSLSYSGQGGVYEQYF. The chain recombines TRBV5-1 with TRBJ2-7, with 8 nucleotides matching TRBD1. With V trimmed by 4 bases and J by 4 bases, 19 bases remained unmatched. This CDR3 contains 18 residues. Per germline, CDR1 SGHRS and CDR2 YFSETQ.

The CDR3 nucleotides are TGTGCCAGCAGTCGGGATGGGGAGACTGAAGCTTTCTTT. Its protein product is CASSRDGETEAFF. The chain links TRBV12-3 or TRBV12-4 to TRBJ1-1; no firm D call. V lost 5 bases and J 5 bases, leaving 12 bases between the germline ends. There are 13 residues in the CDR3.

This chain connects TRBV9 to TRBJ1-2; tentative D call: TRBD1 (6 bases). Trimming removed 7 bases from V and 3 bases from J, with 22 bases in between. The CDR3 is made up of 16 amino acids. The germline gives CDR1 SGDLS, CDR2 YYNGEE. The CDR3 DNA reads TGTGCCAGCGACCGGAGGGAGACAGGTGAGGACTATGGCTACACCTTC. Its protein is CASDRRETGEDYGYTF.